The 12 T cell receptor beta chains below were found in one sample sequenced in a study of blood T cell repertoires in COVID-19. Profiled with immunoSEQ multiplex PCR; TCRdb holds only in-frame clones, not every one. The sample yields over 25,000 clones, approximately 90% seen once. The specimen was peripheral blood. The receptor source for this set is a man aged 60 to 75 with acute or convalescent COVID-19.

The chain couples TRBV12-2 to TRBJ2-5; the table names TRBD1, a call not compared with the DNA. TRBV12-2 is annotated as a pseudogene. This CDR3 spans 18 amino acids. CDR3 in DNA: TGTGCAAGTCGCTTAGCTCCCGGGACAGGACGTCACCAAGAGACCCAGTACTTC. Translating it yields CASRLAPGTGRHQETQYF.

CDR3 in amino acids: CASSLRQGDVSEAFF. The CDR3 region has the DNA TGTGCCAGCAGTTTACGACAGGGGGACGTGAGTGAAGCTTTCTTT. The chain recombines TRBV6-2 or TRBV6-3 with TRBJ1-1; TRBD1 aligns across 9 bases. This CDR3 comprises 15 residues. Per the germline V gene, CDR1 is MNHEY and CDR2 is SVGEGT. After removal of 4 bases from V and 7 bases from J, the junction contained 10 bases not matched to a gene.

The chain combines TRBV11-2 with TRBJ2-3; the D gene is possibly TRBD1 (6 bases). Germline CDR1 is SGHAT and CDR2 is FQNNGV. Between the trimmed V and J ends, which lost 6 bases and 2 bases, there was a span of 21 bases. The length of the CDR3 is 17 residues. The CDR3 DNA is TGTGCCAGCAGTCGACCCTATGACGGGACATACACAGATACGCAGTATTTT. Translating it yields CASSRPYDGTYTDTQYF.

This CDR3 reads CSVRDYGYTF. As DNA, the CDR3 is TGCAGCGTGCGGGACTATGGCTACACCTTC. This chain connects TRBV29-1 to TRBJ1-2; no reliable D call. Germline V lookup: CDR1 SQVTM, CDR2 ANQGSEA. V was trimmed by 6 bases and J by 3 bases, leaving 5 bases between them. The CDR3 is made up of 10 amino acids.

This clone was picked up one time. The rearrangement joins TRBV19 to TRBJ1-5, with D unclear. Germline-derived CDR1 and CDR2 are LNHDA and SQIVND (reference sequence). V lost 3 bases to trimming and J lost 4 bases, with 13 bases between them. The CDR3 sequence is 15 residues long. CDR3 nucleotides: TGTGCCAGTAGTATCCCCGAGGCTGGAAATCAGCCCCAGCATTTT. Protein: CASSIPEAGNQPQHF.

This clone showed up just once. The chain employs TRBV12-3 or TRBV12-4 and TRBJ2-1; D not resolved. V lost 6 bases and J 9 bases, leaving 12 bases between the germline ends. The CDR3 runs 12 residues. The DNA of the CDR3 is TGTGCCAGCAGCCCTACCCTTGGTGAGCAGTTCTTC. Translation: CASSPTLGEQFF.

The chain carries TRBV5-1 and TRBJ1-4; D ambiguous. V was trimmed by 0 bases and J by 0 bases, leaving 9 bases between them. The CDR3 has 16 residues. Germline V gene lookup returns CDR1 SGHRS and CDR2 YFSETQ. In DNA form, the CDR3 reads TGCGCCAGCAGCTTGGTAGGAGATACAACTAATGAAAAACTGTTTTTT. Protein: CASSLVGDTTNEKLFF.

This chain uses TRBV10-3 with TRBJ2-1; D gene ambiguous. Between the trimmed V and J ends, which lost 8 bases and 7 bases, there was a span of 9 bases. This CDR3 region has 11 residues. The germline gives CDR1 ENHRY, CDR2 SYGVKD. CDR3 loop: CAIAVANEQFF. As DNA, the CDR3 is TGTGCCATCGCCGTAGCTAATGAGCAGTTCTTC.

The chain couples TRBV2 to TRBJ2-5, with 7 bases fitting TRBD1. V lost 8 bases, J lost 5 bases, and 14 bases stayed unmatched. There are 15 residues in the CDR3. The germline gives CDR1 SNHLY, CDR2 FYNNEI. This CDR3 reads CASSPRDSFPETQYF. The CDR3 DNA sequence: TGTGCCAGCTCACCCCGGGACAGTTTTCCCGAGACCCAGTACTTC. Using reference TRBV2 and TRBJ2-5 for the parts outside the CDR3, the full variable domain is EPEVTQTPSHQVTQMGQEVILRCVPISNHLYFYWYRQILGQKVEFLVSFYNNEISEKSEIFDDQFSVERPDGSNFTLKIRSTKLEDSAMYFCASSPRDSFPETQYFGPGTRLLVL.

The chain is built from TRBV29-1 and TRBJ2-1; 12 bases agree with TRBD2. Germline CDR1 and CDR2: SQVTM and ANQGSEA. The J segment lost 9 bases and the V segment lost 6 bases, leaving 9 bases of the junction unmatched. The CDR3 loop spans 14 amino acids. The CDR3 nucleotides read TGCAGCGTGGCGGGACTAGCGGGTAGAGGTGAGCAGTTCTTC. Its translation is CSVAGLAGRGEQFF.

Of note for this clone: Other DNA sequences from this sample encode an identical CDR3 as well. The chain carries TRBV14 and TRBJ1-1; D possibly corresponds to TRBD1 (5 bases). The CDR3 is made up of 14 amino acids. Germline V gene sequence: CDR1 SGHDN, CDR2 FVKESK. The V gene lost 4 bases and the J gene lost 0 bases, with 9 bases spanning the gap. CDR3 protein: CASSLAGMNTEAFF. CDR3 DNA sequence: TGTGCCAGCAGCCTGGCAGGGATGAACACTGAAGCTTTCTTT.

This chain links TRBV5-4 with TRBJ2-5; D is ambiguous. This CDR3 region has 13 residues. V dropped 5 bases and J dropped 1 base, with 9 bases sitting between them. Germline CDR1 is SGHNT and CDR2 is YYREEE (reference sequence). The CDR3 reads CASRLERQETQYF. For the CDR3, the DNA is TGTGCCAGCAGGCTGGAGCGCCAAGAGACCCAGTACTTC.